What follows is one T cell receptor (beta chain) and its context. Antigen unknown. The ends lost 3 bases at V and 5 bases at J; junction bases unmatched: 6. The length of the CDR3 is 16 residues. Germline lookup yields CDR1 SGHRS and CDR2 YFSETQ. This sample is part of a study of early T cells in non-severe SARS-CoV-2 infection. On the study more broadly: The sequenced material was bulk RNA from unsorted whole blood, and its chains were unpaired.

Overall study results and limits: Missing private and CD4 specificities, VDJdb matching favored anti-spike CD8 responses.

Attachment of unique molecular identifiers to individual cDNA molecules was performed. A single record per CDR3 protein comes from TCRdb applying MiXCR to the 5' RACE reads. The data hold roughly 66,000 distinct CDR3 sequences, with less than 9.5% observed a single time. The gene calls are TRBV5-1 and TRBJ2-1; the match to TRBD2 covers 12 bases. What was sequenced was whole blood. The sequence derives from an adult who was a healthcare worker with PCR-confirmed SARS-CoV-2 infection or an uninfected control (not recorded which). In nucleotides, the CDR3 is TGCGCCAGCAGCTCCCTAGCGGGAGGGTTCGACAATGAGCAGTTCTTC. It yields the protein CASSSLAGGFDNEQFF.